These T cell receptor beta chains were read from a single sample in a study of OX40 agonist ivuxolimab in advanced cancers. Method: immunoSEQ multiplex PCR; TCRdb's copy keeps in-frame clones and lacks some. The sample shows tens of thousands of clones, roughly nine tenths of them seen only once. Sample: CD4+ or CD8+ T cells sorted from blood, taken in a trial of the OX40 agonist ivuxolimab. Every receptor here comes from an adult with an advanced solid tumor such as melanoma, head and neck, liver or kidney cancer. Each CDR3 is given with its conserved first and last residue. D genes are given only for firm matches. Some rows mark clone size as missing; the rest say once, few, many or name a class of expanded clone.

TRBJ1-6 TRBV6-1 . once CASSERRVGFSPLHF TGTGCCAGCAGTGAACGGAGGGTCGGATTTTCACCCCTCCACTTT
TRBJ1-3 TRBV28 . . CASSPMGNTIYF TGTGCCAGCAGTCCGATGGGAAACACCATATATTTT
TRBJ2-7 TRBV27 . . CASSQSTEQYF TGTGCCAGCAGCCAGTCAACCGAGCAGTACTTC
TRBJ2-7 TRBV6-1 . . CASSESGSGRGEQYF TGTGCCAGCAGTGAATCAGGGTCCGGTCGGGGCGAGCAGTACTTC
TRBJ2-7 TRBV6-1 . . CASCGNSYEQYF TGTGCCAGCTGCGGGAATTCCTACGAGCAGTACTTC
TRBJ1-5 TRBV7-9 . . CASSLFEQPQHF TGTGCCAGCAGCTTATTTGAGCAGCCCCAGCATTTT
TRBJ2-6 TRBV10-3 TRBD1 . CAISAGGSGANVLTF TGTGCCATCAGTGCAGGGGGCTCTGGGGCCAACGTCCTGACTTTC
TRBJ1-5 TRBV15 . . CATSRGTQHNQPQHF TGTGCCACCAGCAGAGGCACGCAGCACAATCAGCCCCAGCATTTT
TRBJ2-1 TRBV5-1 . . CASSSGTPNEQFF TGCGCCAGCAGCTCCGGGACACCTAATGAGCAGTTCTTC
TRBJ2-7 TRBV28 TRBD1 once CASSTRDRGDEQYF TGTGCCAGCAGTACACGGGACAGGGGGGACGAGCAGTACTTC
TRBJ1-5 TRBV11-3 . . CASRPEGEPRGQPQHF TGTGCCAGCAGACCAGAAGGGGAACCGCGGGGGCAGCCCCAGCATTTT
TRBJ1-1 TRBV4-1 . . CASSQNIRPKNTEAFF TGCGCCAGCAGCCAAAATATAAGACCAAAGAACACTGAAGCTTTCTTT
TRBJ1-5 TRBV28 . . CASSYGDRAVSPQHF TGTGCCAGCAGTTATGGGGATAGGGCAGTTAGCCCCCAGCATTTT
TRBJ2-5 TRBV7-2 TRBD1 . CASSFTGGETQYF TGTGCCAGCAGCTTCACAGGGGGAGAGACCCAGTACTTC
TRBJ2-1 TRBV7-9 TRBD2 . CASSLIPMMWGGSYNEQFF TGTGCCAGCAGCTTAATTCCCATGATGTGGGGGGGCTCCTACAATGAGCAGTTCTTC
TRBJ1-1 TRBV29-1 . . CSGRVNTEAFF TGCAGCGGTCGTGTTAACACTGAAGCTTTCTTT
TRBJ2-1 TRBV5-5 TRBD1 once CASSLALDRGEQFF TGTGCCAGCAGCTTGGCGCTGGACAGGGGTGAGCAGTTCTTC
TRBJ2-3 TRBV2 TRBD2 . CASSGTSGTDTQYF TGTGCCAGCAGTGGGACTAGCGGCACAGATACGCAGTATTTT
TRBJ1-3 TRBV7-9 . once CASSPDRSGNTIYF TGTGCCAGCAGCCCTGACAGGTCTGGAAACACCATATATTTT
TRBJ2-1 TRBV28 TRBD2 . CASTSTSGTYNEQFF TGTGCCAGCACCTCGACTAGCGGTACCTACAATGAGCAGTTCTTC
TRBJ2-3 TRBV18 . few CASSPPYDRVTDTQYF TGTGCCAGCTCACCCCCGTACGATAGGGTTACAGATACGCAGTATTTT
TRBJ1-5 TRBV4-1 TRBD1 once CASSLGTVSNQPQHF TGCGCCAGCAGCCTTGGGACAGTGAGCAATCAGCCCCAGCATTTT
TRBJ2-1 TRBV5-1 . once CASSEYNEQFF TGCGCCAGCAGTGAGTACAATGAGCAGTTCTTC
TRBJ2-7 TRBV19 TRBD1 . CARFMRDRSYPSSYEQYF TGTGCCCGATTTATGAGGGACAGGTCTTACCCCAGCTCCTACGAGCAGTACTTC